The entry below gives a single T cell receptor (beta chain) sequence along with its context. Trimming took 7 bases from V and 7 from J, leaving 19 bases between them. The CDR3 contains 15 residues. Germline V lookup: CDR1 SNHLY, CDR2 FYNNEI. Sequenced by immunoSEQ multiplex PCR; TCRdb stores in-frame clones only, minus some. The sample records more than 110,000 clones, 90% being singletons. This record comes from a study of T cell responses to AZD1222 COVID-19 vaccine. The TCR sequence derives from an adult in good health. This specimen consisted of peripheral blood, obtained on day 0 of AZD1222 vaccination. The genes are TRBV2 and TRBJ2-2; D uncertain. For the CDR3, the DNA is TGTGCCAGCATGGGCAACTTGGGCACCGGCGGGGAGCTGTTTTTT. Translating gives CASMGNLGTGGELFF. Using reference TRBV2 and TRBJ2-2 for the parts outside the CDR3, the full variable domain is EPEVTQTPSHQVTQMGQEVILRCVPISNHLYFYWYRQILGQKVEFLVSFYNNEISEKSEIFDDQFSVERPDGSNFTLKIRSTKLEDSAMYFCASMGNLGTGGELFFGEGSRLTVL.